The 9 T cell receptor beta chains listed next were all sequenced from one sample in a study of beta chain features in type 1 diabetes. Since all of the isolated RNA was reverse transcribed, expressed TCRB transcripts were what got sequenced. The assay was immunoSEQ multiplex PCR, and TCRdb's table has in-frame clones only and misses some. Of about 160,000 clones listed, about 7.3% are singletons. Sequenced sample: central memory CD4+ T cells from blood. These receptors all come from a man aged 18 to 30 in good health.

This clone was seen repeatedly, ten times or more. The CDR3 loop reads CASASGQGASEAFF. As DNA, the CDR3 is TGCGCCAGCGCATCGGGACAGGGGGCCTCTGAAGCTTTCTTT. The chain carries TRBV5-1 and TRBJ1-1; 12 bases match TRBD1. The junction had 7 bases not matched to a gene; V was cut back by 7 bases and J by 6 bases. The CDR3 extends over 14 amino acids. Germline CDR1 and CDR2: SGHRS and YFSETQ.

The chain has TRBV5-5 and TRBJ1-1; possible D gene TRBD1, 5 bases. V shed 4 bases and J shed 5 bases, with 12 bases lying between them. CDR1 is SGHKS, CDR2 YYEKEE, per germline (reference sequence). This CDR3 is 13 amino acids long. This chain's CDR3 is CASSLGVGTEAFF. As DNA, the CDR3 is TGTGCCAGCAGCCTAGGGGTGGGAACTGAAGCTTTCTTT.

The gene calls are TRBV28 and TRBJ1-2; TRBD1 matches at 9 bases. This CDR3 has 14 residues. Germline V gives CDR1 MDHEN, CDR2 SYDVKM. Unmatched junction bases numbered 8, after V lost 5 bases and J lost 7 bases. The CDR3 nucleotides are TGTGCCAGCAGTACTGCCGGGACAGGGACTGGCTACACCTTC. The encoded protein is CASSTAGTGTGYTF.

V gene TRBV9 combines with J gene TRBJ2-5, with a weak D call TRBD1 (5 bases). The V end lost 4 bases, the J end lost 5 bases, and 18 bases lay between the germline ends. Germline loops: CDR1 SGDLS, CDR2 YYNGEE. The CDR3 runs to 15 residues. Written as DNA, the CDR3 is TGTGCCAGCAGCCGGTCAGGGCTAGTTGTGGAGACCCAGTACTTC. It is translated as CASSRSGLVVETQYF.

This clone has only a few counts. The CDR3 loop is CASRPTGRRGNEQFF. Written as DNA, the CDR3 is TGTGCCAGCAGACCGACAGGGCGGCGAGGCAATGAGCAGTTCTTC. The chain joins TRBV7-9 to TRBJ2-1; 7 positions match TRBD1. Trimming at V came to 6 bases and at J to 6 bases, leaving 11 bases not matched to a gene. The CDR3 spans 15 residues. The germline V gene has CDR1 SEHNR and CDR2 FQNEAQ (reference sequence).

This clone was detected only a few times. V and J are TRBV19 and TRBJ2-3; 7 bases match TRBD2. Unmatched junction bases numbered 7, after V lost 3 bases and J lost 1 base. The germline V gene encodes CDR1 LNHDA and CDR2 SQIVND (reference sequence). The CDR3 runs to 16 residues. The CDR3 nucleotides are TGTGCCAGTAGTATTCCAGGGAGGGGCGGCACAGATACGCAGTATTTT. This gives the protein CASSIPGRGGTDTQYF. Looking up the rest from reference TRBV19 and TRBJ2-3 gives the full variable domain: DGGITQSPKYLFRKEGQNVTLSCEQNLNHDAMYWYRQDPGQGLRLIYYSQIVNDFQKGDIAEGYSVSREKKESFPLTVTSAQKNPTAFYLCASSIPGRGGTDTQYFGPGTRLTVL.

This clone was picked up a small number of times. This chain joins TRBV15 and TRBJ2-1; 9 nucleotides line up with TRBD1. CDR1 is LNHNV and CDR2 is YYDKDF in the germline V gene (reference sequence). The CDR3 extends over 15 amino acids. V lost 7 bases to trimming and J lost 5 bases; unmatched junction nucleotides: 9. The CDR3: CATKRDRALNNEQFF. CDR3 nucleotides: TGTGCCACCAAGAGGGACAGGGCCCTCAACAATGAGCAGTTCTTC.

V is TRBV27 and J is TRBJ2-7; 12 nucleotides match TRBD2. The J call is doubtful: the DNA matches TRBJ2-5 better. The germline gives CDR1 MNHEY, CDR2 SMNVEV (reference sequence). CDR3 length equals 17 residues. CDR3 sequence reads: CASSTLTSGRRGETQYF. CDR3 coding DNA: TGTGCCAGCAGTACCCTGACTAGCGGGAGACGGGGAGAGACCCAGTACTTC.

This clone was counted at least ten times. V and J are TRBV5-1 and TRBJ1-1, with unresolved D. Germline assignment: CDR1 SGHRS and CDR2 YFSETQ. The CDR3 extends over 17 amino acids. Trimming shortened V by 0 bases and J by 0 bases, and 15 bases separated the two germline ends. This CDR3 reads CASSLGSQSILNTEAFF. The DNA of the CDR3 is TGCGCCAGCAGCTTGGGTTCACAGAGTATCTTGAACACTGAAGCTTTCTTT.